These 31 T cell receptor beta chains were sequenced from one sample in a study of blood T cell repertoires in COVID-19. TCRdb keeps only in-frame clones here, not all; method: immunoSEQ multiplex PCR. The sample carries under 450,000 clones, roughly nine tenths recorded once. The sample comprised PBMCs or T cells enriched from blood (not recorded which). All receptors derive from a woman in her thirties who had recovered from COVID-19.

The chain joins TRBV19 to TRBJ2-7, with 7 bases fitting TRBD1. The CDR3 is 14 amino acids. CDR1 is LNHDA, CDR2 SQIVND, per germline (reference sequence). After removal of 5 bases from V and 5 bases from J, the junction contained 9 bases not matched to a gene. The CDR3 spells CASSRWTGTNEQYF. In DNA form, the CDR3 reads TGTGCCAGTAGTCGTTGGACAGGAACTAACGAGCAGTACTTC.

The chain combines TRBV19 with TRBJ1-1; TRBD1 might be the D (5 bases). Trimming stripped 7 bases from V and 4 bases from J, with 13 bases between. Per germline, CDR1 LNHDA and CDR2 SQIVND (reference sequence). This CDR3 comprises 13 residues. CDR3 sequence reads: CASNRDWGTEAFF. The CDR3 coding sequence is TGTGCCAGTAATCGGGACTGGGGCACTGAAGCTTTCTTT.

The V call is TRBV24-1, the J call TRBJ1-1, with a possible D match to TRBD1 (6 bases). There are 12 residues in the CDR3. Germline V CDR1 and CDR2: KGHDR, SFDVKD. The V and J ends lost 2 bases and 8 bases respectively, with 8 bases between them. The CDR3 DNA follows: TGTGCCACCAGTGATTATACAGGGGAAGCTTTCTTT. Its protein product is CATSDYTGEAFF.

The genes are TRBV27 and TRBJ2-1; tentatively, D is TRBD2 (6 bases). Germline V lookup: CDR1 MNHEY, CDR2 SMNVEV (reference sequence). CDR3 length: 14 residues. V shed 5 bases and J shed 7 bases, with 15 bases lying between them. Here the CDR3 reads CASSPEVGGNEQFF. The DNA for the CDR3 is TGTGCCAGCAGTCCCGAGGTGGGGGGAAATGAGCAGTTCTTC.

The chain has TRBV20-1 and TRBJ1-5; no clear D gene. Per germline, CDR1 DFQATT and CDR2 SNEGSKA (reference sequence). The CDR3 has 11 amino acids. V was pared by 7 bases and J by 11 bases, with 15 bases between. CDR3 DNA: TGCAGTGTTGATCCCCGGAGTGCCCAGCATTTT. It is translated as CSVDPRSAQHF.

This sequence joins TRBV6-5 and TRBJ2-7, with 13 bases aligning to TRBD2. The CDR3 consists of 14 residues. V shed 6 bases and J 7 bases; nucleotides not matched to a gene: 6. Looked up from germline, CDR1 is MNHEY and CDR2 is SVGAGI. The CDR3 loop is CASSPGLAGFEQYF. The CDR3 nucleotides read TGTGCCAGCAGCCCGGGACTAGCGGGATTTGAGCAGTACTTC.

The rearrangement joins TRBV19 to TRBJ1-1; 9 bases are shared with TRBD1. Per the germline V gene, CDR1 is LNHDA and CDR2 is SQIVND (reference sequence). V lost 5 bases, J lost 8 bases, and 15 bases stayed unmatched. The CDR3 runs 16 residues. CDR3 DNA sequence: TGTGCCAGTAGTCTTCACAGGGGGCGCGGGAAACAAGAAGCTTTCTTT. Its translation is CASSLHRGRGKQEAFF.

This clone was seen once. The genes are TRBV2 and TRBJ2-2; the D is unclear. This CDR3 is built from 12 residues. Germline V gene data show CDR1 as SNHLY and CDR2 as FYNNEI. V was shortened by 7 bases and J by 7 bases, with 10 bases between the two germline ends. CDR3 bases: TGTGCCAGCAAAGTAGAGTTCGGGGAGCTGTTTTTT. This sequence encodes CASKVEFGELFF.

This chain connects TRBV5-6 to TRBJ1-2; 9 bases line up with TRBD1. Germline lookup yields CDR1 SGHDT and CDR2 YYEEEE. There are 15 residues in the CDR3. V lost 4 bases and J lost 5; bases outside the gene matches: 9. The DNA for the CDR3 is TGTGCCAGCAGCCCCGGGACAGGGTTTCGGTATGGCTACACCTTC. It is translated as CASSPGTGFRYGYTF.

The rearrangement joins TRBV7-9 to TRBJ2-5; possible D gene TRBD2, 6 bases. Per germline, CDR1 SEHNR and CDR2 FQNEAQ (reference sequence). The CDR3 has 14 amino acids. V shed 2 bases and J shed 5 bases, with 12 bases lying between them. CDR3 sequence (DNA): TGTGCCAGCAGCTTAAGGTCGGGAGAGGAGACCCAGTACTTC. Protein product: CASSLRSGEETQYF. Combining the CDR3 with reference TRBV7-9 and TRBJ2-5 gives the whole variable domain DTGVSQNPRHKITKRGQNVTFRCDPISEHNRLYWYRQTLGQGPEFLTYFQNEAQLEKSRLLSDRFSAERPKGSFSTLEIQRTEQGDSAMYLCASSLRSGEETQYFGPGTRLLVL.

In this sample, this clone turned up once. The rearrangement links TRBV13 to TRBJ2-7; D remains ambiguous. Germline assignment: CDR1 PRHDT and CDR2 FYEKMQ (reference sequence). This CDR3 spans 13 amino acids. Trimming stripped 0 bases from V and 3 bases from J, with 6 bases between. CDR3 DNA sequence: TGTGCCAGCAGCTTAGGAGACAACTACGAGCAGTACTTC. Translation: CASSLGDNYEQYF.

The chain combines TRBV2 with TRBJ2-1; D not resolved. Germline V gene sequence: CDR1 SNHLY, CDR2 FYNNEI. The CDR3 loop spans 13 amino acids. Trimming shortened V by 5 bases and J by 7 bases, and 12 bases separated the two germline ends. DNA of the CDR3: TGTGCCAGCAGTTTCGGCAGGAAAAATGAGCAGTTCTTC. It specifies CASSFGRKNEQFF.

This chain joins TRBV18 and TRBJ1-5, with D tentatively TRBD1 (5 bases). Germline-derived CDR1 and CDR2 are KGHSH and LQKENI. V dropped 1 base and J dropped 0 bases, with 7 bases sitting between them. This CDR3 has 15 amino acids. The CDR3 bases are TGTGCCAGCTCACCACGACAGTATAGCAATCAGCCCCAGCATTTT. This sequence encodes CASSPRQYSNQPQHF. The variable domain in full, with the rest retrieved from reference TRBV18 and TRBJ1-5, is NAGVMQNPRHLVRRRGQEARLRCSPMKGHSHVYWYRQLPEEGLKFMVYLQKENIIDESGMPKERFSAEFPKEGPSILRIQQVVRGDSAAYFCASSPRQYSNQPQHFGDGTRLSIL.

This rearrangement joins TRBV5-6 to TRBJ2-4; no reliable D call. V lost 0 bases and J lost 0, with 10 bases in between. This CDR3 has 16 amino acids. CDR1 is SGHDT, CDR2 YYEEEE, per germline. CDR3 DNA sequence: TGTGCCAGCAGCTTGGCCGCGGAACTAGCCAAAAACATTCAGTACTTC. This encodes CASSLAAELAKNIQYF.

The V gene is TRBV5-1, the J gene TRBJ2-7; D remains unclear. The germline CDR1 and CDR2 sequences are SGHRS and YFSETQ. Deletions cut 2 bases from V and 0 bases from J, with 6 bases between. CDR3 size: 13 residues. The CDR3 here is CASSFPDSYEQYF. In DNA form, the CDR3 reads TGCGCCAGCAGCTTTCCAGACTCCTACGAGCAGTACTTC.

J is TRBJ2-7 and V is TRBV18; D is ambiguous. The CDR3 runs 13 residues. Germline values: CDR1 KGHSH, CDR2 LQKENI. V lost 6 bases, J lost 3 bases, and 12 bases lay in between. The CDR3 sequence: CASSLASSYEQYF. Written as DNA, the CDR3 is TGTGCCAGCTCTCTCGCATCCAGCTACGAGCAGTACTTC.

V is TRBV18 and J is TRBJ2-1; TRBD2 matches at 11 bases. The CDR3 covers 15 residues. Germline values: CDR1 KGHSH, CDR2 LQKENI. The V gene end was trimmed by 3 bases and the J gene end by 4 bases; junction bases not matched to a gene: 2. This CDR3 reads CASSPGLAAYNEQFF. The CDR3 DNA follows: TGTGCCAGCTCACCGGGACTAGCGGCTTACAATGAGCAGTTCTTC.

CDR3 DNA sequence: TGTGCCAGCAGGCAGGGTTCCAACTATGGCTACACCTTC. Amino acid sequence: CASRQGSNYGYTF. The genes are TRBV6-5 and TRBJ1-2, with D possibly TRBD1 on 5 matching bases. CDR3 length equals 13 residues. The V gene's germline CDR1 is MNHEY and CDR2 SVGAGI. Between the trimmed V and J ends, which lost 6 bases and 2 bases, there was a span of 10 bases.

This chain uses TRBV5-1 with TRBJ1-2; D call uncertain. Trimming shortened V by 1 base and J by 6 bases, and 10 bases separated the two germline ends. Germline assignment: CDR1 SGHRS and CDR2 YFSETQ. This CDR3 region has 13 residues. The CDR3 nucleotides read TGCGCCAGCAGCTTGTCAGGCACCGATGGCTACACCTTC. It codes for CASSLSGTDGYTF.

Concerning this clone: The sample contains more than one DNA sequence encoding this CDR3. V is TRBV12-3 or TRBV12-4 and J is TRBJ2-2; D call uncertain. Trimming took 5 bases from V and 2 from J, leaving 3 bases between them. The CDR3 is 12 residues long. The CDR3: CASSQNTGELFF. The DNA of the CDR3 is TGTGCCAGCAGTCAAAACACCGGGGAGCTGTTTTTT.

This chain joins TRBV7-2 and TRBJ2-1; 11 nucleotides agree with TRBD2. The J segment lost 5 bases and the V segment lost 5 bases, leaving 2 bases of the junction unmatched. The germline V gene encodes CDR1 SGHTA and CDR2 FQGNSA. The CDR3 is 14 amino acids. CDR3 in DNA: TGTGCCAGCAGCCGGGGACTAGCGGACAATGAGCAGTTCTTC. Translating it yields CASSRGLADNEQFF.

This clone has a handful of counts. CDR3 sequence reads: CASTQQGSTYEQYF. For the CDR3, the DNA is TGTGCCAGCACGCAACAGGGGTCGACCTACGAGCAGTACTTC. The chain uses TRBV2 and TRBJ2-7; 7 bases fit TRBD1. V shed 7 bases and J 2 bases; nucleotides not matched to a gene: 8. CDR1 and CDR2 from the germline V gene are SNHLY and FYNNEI. The CDR3 spans 14 residues.

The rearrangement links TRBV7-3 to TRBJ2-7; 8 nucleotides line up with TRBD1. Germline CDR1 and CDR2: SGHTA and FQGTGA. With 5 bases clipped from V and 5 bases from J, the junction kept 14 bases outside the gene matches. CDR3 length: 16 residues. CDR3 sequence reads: CASSQAGTGFTHEQYF. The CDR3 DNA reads TGTGCCAGCAGCCAAGCCGGGACAGGCTTTACCCACGAGCAGTACTTC.

The CDR3 DNA reads as TGTGCCAGCAGCTTGTCGGCAGTAGCCTCCGAGCAGTACTTC. Encoded protein: CASSLSAVASEQYF. The chain recombines TRBV5-5 with TRBJ2-7; D gene uncertain. V was pared by 1 base and J by 6 bases, with 14 bases between. The CDR3 runs to 14 residues. Looked up from germline, CDR1 is SGHKS and CDR2 is YYEKEE (reference sequence).

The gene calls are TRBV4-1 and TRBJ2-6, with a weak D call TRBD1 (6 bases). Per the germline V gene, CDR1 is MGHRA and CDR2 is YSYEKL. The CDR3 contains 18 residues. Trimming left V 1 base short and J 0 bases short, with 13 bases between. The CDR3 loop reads CASSQGTDIISGANVLTF. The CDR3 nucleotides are TGCGCCAGCAGCCAAGGGACAGATATAATCTCTGGGGCCAACGTCCTGACTTTC.

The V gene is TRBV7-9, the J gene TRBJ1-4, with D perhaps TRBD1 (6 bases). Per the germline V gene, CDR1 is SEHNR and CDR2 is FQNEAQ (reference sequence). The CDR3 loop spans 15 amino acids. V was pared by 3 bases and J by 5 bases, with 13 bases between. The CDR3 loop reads CASSFGRQGNEKLFF. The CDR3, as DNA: TGTGCCAGCAGCTTTGGTAGGCAGGGGAATGAAAAACTGTTTTTT. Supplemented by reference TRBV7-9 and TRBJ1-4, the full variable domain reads DTGVSQNPRHKITKRGQNVTFRCDPISEHNRLYWYRQTLGQGPEFLTYFQNEAQLEKSRLLSDRFSAERPKGSFSTLEIQRTEQGDSAMYLCASSFGRQGNEKLFFGSGTQLSVL.

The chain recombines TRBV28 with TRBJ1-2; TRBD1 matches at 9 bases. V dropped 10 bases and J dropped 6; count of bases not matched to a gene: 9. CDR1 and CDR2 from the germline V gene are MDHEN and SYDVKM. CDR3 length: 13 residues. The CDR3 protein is CATNPGQGDGYTF. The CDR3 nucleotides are TGTGCCACCAACCCGGGACAGGGTGATGGCTACACCTTC.

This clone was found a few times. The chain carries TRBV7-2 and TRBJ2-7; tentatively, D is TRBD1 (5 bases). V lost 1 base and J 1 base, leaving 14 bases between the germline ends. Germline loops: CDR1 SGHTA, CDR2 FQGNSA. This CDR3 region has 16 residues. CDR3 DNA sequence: TGTGCCAGCAGCTTAGGTGGCAGGGCGTTTTCCTACGAGCAGTACTTC. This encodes CASSLGGRAFSYEQYF.

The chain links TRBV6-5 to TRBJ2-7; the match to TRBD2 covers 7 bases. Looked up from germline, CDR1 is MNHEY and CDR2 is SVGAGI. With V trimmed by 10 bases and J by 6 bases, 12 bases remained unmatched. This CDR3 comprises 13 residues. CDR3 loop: CATVDPGGFEQYF. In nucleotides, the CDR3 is TGTGCCACTGTCGACCCCGGGGGGTTCGAGCAGTACTTC.

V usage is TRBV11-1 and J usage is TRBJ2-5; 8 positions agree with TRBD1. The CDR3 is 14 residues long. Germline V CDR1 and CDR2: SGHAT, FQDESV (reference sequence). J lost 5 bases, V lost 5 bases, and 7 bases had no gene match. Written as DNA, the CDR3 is TGTGCCAGCAGCCACGGACAGGGCCGGGAGACCCAGTACTTC. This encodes CASSHGQGRETQYF.

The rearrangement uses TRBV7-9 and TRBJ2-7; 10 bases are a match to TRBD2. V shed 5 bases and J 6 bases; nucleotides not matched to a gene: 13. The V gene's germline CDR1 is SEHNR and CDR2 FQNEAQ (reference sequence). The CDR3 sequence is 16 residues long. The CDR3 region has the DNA TGTGCCAGCAGCGCCTCTCTCAGCGGGAGGGCTTTCGAGCAGTACTTC. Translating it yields CASSASLSGRAFEQYF.